This T cell receptor beta chain was identified in a study of blood T cell repertoires in COVID-19. The wider study: T cells, B-cell-depleted T cells, or PBMCs supplied cDNA or gDNA.

V was cut by 9 bases and J by 3 bases, with 17 bases left in between. This CDR3 comprises 14 residues. Per germline, CDR1 SNHLY and CDR2 FYNNEI. The authors' processing: It was from reference gene primer amplification that nucleated cell counts were estimated. The assay was immunoSEQ multiplex PCR, and TCRdb's table has in-frame clones only and misses some. The V and J calls and the clone size are those of that table, but D and trimming were determined from the DNA. The repertoire holds approximately 190,000 clones, with roughly 90% as singletons. This receptor was obtained from a woman aged 40 to 55 who had recovered from COVID-19. Sequencing input: peripheral blood. The chain joins TRBV2 to TRBJ1-1; D uncertain. The CDR3 loop is CARAGTGKDTEAFF. The CDR3 bases are TGTGCCAGGGCAGGTACCGGGAAAGACACTGAAGCTTTCTTT.